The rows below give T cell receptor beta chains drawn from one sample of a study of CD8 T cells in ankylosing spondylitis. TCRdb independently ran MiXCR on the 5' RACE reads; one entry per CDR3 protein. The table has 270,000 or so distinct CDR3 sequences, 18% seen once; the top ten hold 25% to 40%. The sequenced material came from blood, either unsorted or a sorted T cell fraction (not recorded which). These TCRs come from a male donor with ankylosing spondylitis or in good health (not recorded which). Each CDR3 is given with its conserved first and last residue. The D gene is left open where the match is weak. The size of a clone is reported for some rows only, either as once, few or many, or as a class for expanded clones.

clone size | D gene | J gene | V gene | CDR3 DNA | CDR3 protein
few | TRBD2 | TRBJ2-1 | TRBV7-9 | TGTGCCAGCAGCCCCGGACTAGCGGGAGTTTATGAGCAGTTCTTC | CASSPGLAGVYEQFF
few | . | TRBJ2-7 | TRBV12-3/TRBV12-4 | TGTGCCAGCAGTCCCCATACTTGGGTGACAGTTCCCTACGAGCAGTACTTC | CASSPHTWVTVPYEQYF
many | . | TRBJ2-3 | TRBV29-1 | TGCAGCGTTGAAGTGCCTAGCGGCACAGATACGCAGTATTTT | CSVEVPSGTDTQYF
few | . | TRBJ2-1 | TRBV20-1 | TGCAGTGCTAGAGATGGAGGCGATGAGCAGTTCTTC | CSARDGGDEQFF
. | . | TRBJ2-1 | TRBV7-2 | TGTGCCAGCAGCCCGGTGGTCCATGAGCAGTTCTTC | CASSPVVHEQFF
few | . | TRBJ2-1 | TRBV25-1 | TGTGCCAGCAGTGGAATAGAACGAACGGCATACAATGAGCAGTTCTTC | CASSGIERTAYNEQFF
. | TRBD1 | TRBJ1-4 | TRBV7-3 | TGTGCCAGCAGCTTAGGACAGGCTTCTGAAAAACTGTTTTTT | CASSLGQASEKLFF
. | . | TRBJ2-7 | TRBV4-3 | TGCGCCAGCAGCCAAGATCCCCGGGTCGGGTACGAGCAGTACTTC | CASSQDPRVGYEQYF
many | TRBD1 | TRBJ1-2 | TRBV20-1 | TGCAGCGGAGGGGCCGGTGGACAGGGAGAGTATGGCTACACCTTC | CSGGAGGQGEYGYTF
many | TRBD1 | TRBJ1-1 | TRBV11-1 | TGTGCCAGCAGTATGGTCGGGGGACAGACTGAAGCTTTCTTT | CASSMVGGQTEAFF
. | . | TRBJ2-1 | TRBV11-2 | TGTGCCAGCAGCCTAGGGTCTAGCGAGCAGTTCTTC | CASSLGSSEQFF
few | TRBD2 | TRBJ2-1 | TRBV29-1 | TGCAGCGTTGACCCAGTCGGGACTAGCGGGAGGACACGGTCCTACAATGAGCAGTTCTTC | CSVDPVGTSGRTRSYNEQFF
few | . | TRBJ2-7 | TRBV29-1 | TGCAGCGTTGAAGATGGACAGCCCTACGAGCAGTACTTC | CSVEDGQPYEQYF
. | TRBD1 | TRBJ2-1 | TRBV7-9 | TGTGCCAGCAGCTTAGCCGGGACAGGGACCTACAATGAGCAGTTCTTC | CASSLAGTGTYNEQFF
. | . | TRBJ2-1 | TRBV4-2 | TGTGCCAGCAGCCAACCGGGGACACCCTACAATGAGCAGTTCTTC | CASSQPGTPYNEQFF
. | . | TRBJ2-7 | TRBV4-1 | TGCGCCAGCAGTAACATTCCCCCCGCGGGGCGCGACCCCTACGAGCAGTACTTC | CASSNIPPAGRDPYEQYF
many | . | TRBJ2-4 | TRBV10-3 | TGTGCCATCAATACTGGAGGTATCAGGGAAAACATTCAGTACTTC | CAINTGGIRENIQYF
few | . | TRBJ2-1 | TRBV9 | TGTGCCAGCAGCGTAGCGGGAAGAATAGGGATCAATGAGCAGTTCTTC | CASSVAGRIGINEQFF
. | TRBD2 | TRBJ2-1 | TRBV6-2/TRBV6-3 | TGTGCCAGCAGTTACTCGATTAGCGGGGTCTACAATGAGCAGTTCTTC | CASSYSISGVYNEQFF
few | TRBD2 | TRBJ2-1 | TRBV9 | TGTGCCAGCAGCGCCGGGGGGCTAGCGGGAGGGCTCGACAATGAGCAGTTCTTC | CASSAGGLAGGLDNEQFF
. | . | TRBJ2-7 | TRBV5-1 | TGCGCCAGCAGCCCGAACGGACAGCTCCGGGACGAGCAGTACTTC | CASSPNGQLRDEQYF
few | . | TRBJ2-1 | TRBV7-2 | TGTGCCAGCAGCAATGACAAATACAATGAGCAGTTCTTC | CASSNDKYNEQFF
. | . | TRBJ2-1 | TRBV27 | TGTGCCAGCAGTTTATGGGTCGGCAATGAGCAGTTCTTC | CASSLWVGNEQFF
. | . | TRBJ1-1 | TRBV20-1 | TGCAGTGCTAGAGAAAAGGGCGTCACTGAAGCTTTCTTT | CSAREKGVTEAFF
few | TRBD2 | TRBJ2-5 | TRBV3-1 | TGTGCCAGCACCTCGCTTGATCCGGGACTAGCAATTTTATACTTC | CASTSLDPGLAILYF
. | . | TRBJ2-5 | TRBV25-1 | TGTGCCAGCGGGACCGACCTCCAAGAGACCCAGTACTTC | CASGTDLQETQYF
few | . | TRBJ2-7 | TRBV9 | TGTGCCAGCAGCGTAGCTCCAGGGTCTACCTACGAGCAGTACTTC | CASSVAPGSTYEQYF
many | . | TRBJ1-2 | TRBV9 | TGTGCCAGCAGCGTAGACGACACGGACTATGGCTACACCTTC | CASSVDDTDYGYTF
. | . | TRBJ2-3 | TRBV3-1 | TGTGCCAGCAGCCAAGTTCTGGGCACAGATACGCAGTATTTT | CASSQVLGTDTQYF
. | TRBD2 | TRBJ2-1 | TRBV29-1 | TGCAGCTCGACTAGCGGGCTGTACAATGAGCAGTTCTTC | CSSTSGLYNEQFF
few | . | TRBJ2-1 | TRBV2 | TGTGCCAGCAGGGAAGGACTGCTCTCCTACAATGAGCAGTTCTTC | CASREGLLSYNEQFF
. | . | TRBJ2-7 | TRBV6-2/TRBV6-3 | TGTGCCAGCAGTTACGGGGCAGGGACCATCAGGTACGAGCAGTACTTC | CASSYGAGTIRYEQYF
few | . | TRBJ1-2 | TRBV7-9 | TGTGCCAGCAGCCCGGAGGGCGGGTTACACTATGGCTACACCTTC | CASSPEGGLHYGYTF
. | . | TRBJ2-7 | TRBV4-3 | TGCGCCAGCAGCCCCGCCCGGGACAATCGGGACGAGCAGTACTTC | CASSPARDNRDEQYF
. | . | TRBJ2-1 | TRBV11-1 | TGTGCCAGCAGCCCCTGGATGCCTAGAGGGGAAGCCTACAATGAGCAGTTCTTC | CASSPWMPRGEAYNEQFF
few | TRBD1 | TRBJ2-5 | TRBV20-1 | TGCAGTGCTAGCACAGGGGCGAAGCGCGGGCGTCTACAAGAGACCCAGTACTTC | CSASTGAKRGRLQETQYF
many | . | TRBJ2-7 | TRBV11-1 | TGTGCCAGCAGCTCGACTTTCGACCCCTCGTGGGTTCCCCAAGCGCAGTACTTC | CASSSTFDPSWVPQAQYF
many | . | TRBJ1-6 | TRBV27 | TGTGCCAGCAGTTTCTCCCAAACAGGGTCACCCCTCCACTTT | CASSFSQTGSPLHF
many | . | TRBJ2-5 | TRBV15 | TGTGCCACCAGCAGAGATAGGGAGACCCAGTACTTC | CATSRDRETQYF
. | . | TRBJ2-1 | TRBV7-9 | TGTGCCAGCAGCTTAGAGGGGGGAAACTACAATGAGCAGTTCTTC | CASSLEGGNYNEQFF
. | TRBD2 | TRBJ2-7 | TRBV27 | TGTGCCAGCAGTTCGCGACTAGCGGGAGTTCTCGAGCAGTACTTC | CASSSRLAGVLEQYF
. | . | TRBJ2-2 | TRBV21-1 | TGTGCCAGCAGCAAACGTAAGGGAGGCCACGTCACCGGGGAGCTGTTTTTT | CASSKRKGGHVTGELFF
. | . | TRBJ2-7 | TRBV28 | TGTGCCAACGGAAAGTTGAATGGGGAGCAGTACTTC | CANGKLNGEQYF
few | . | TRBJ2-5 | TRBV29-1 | TGCAGCGTTTTTCCGGTAGGGGGGGAGACCCAGTACTTC | CSVFPVGGETQYF
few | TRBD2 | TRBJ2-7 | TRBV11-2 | TGTGCCAGCAGCGTCCCGGGACTATATTACGAGCAGTACTTC | CASSVPGLYYEQYF
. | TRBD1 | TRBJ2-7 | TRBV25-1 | TGTGCCAGCAGTTCGACAGGGGGCGAATTAGCGCGCTACGAGCAGTACTTC | CASSSTGGELARYEQYF
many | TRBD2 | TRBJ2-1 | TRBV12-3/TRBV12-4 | TGTGCCAGCAGTTTGGCTAGCGGTAACAATGAGCAGTTCTTC | CASSLASGNNEQFF
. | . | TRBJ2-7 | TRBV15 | TGTGCCACCAGCAGCCAGACTGTGCTCTACGAGCAGTACTTC | CATSSQTVLYEQYF
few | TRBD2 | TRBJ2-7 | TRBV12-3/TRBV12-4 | TGTGCCAGCAGTCCTACGTTGATAGCGGGAGCCTACGAGCAGTACTTC | CASSPTLIAGAYEQYF
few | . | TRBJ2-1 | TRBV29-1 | TGCAGCGTTGAAGGACGGGATTGGGATGAGCAGTTCTTC | CSVEGRDWDEQFF
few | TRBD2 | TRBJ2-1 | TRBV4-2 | TGTGCCAGCAGCCAAGTGGCTAGCGGGAGGAATAAGCCATACAATGAGCAGTTCTTC | CASSQVASGRNKPYNEQFF
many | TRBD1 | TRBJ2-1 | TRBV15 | TGTGCCACCAGCAGAGGATGGACAGGCAATGAGCAGTTCTTC | CATSRGWTGNEQFF
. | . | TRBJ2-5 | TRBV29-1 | TGCAGCGTTGAAGACCCTTACCAAGAGACCCAGTACTTC | CSVEDPYQETQYF
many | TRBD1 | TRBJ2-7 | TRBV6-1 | TGTGCCAGCAGAACCTGGACAGGGGTTGAGTACGAGCAGTACTTC | CASRTWTGVEYEQYF